The T cell receptor beta chain under discussion was sequenced for a study of blood T cell repertoires in COVID-19. About the research overall: PBMCs, B-cell-depleted T cells, or T cells provided the cDNA or gDNA that made up the material.

This CDR3 is 15 amino acids long. CDR1 is SEHNR, CDR2 FQNEAQ, per germline (reference sequence). V shed 2 bases and J 7 bases; nucleotides not matched to a gene: 5. Data came from immunoSEQ multiplex PCR; TCRdb stores just in-frame clones and leaves some out. This table has 150,000 to 200,000 clones, roughly 77% appearing once. Living in roughly 25 US areas, the participants were between roughly 18 and 89 years of age. The sequencing sample was made of PBMCs or T cells enriched from blood (not recorded which). The clonotype comes from a woman aged 45-59 years with acute COVID-19. This chain connects TRBV7-9 to TRBJ1-4, with 9 bases that match TRBD1. Here the CDR3 DNA reads TGTGCCAGCAGCTTAACGGGACAGGGCTTTGAAAAACTGTTTTTT. As protein: CASSLTGQGFEKLFF.